The clone carrying this T cell receptor beta chain was recorded only once. The data were taken from a study of T cell changes during pregnancy in multiple sclerosis. Profiling relied on immunoSEQ multiplex PCR, and the TCRdb table lists in-frame clones only, not all of them. The sample gives more than 35,000 clones, 90% to 95% of which show up once; less than 0.8% is in the top ten. This CDR3 contains 14 residues. Looked up from germline, CDR1 is LNHDA and CDR2 is SQIVND (reference sequence). V trimming: 10 bases; J trimming: 3 bases; junction bases outside the gene matches: 3. The sequence derives from a female donor with multiple sclerosis, enrolled in a pregnancy study. The input for sequencing was CD4+ T cells from peripheral blood mononuclear cells, taken in the third trimester of pregnancy. The chain recombines TRBV19 with TRBJ2-2; 12 bases fit TRBD2. CDR3 loop: CATRLAGDTGELFF. The DNA of the CDR3 is TGTGCCACCAGACTAGCGGGAGACACCGGGGAGCTGTTTTTT.